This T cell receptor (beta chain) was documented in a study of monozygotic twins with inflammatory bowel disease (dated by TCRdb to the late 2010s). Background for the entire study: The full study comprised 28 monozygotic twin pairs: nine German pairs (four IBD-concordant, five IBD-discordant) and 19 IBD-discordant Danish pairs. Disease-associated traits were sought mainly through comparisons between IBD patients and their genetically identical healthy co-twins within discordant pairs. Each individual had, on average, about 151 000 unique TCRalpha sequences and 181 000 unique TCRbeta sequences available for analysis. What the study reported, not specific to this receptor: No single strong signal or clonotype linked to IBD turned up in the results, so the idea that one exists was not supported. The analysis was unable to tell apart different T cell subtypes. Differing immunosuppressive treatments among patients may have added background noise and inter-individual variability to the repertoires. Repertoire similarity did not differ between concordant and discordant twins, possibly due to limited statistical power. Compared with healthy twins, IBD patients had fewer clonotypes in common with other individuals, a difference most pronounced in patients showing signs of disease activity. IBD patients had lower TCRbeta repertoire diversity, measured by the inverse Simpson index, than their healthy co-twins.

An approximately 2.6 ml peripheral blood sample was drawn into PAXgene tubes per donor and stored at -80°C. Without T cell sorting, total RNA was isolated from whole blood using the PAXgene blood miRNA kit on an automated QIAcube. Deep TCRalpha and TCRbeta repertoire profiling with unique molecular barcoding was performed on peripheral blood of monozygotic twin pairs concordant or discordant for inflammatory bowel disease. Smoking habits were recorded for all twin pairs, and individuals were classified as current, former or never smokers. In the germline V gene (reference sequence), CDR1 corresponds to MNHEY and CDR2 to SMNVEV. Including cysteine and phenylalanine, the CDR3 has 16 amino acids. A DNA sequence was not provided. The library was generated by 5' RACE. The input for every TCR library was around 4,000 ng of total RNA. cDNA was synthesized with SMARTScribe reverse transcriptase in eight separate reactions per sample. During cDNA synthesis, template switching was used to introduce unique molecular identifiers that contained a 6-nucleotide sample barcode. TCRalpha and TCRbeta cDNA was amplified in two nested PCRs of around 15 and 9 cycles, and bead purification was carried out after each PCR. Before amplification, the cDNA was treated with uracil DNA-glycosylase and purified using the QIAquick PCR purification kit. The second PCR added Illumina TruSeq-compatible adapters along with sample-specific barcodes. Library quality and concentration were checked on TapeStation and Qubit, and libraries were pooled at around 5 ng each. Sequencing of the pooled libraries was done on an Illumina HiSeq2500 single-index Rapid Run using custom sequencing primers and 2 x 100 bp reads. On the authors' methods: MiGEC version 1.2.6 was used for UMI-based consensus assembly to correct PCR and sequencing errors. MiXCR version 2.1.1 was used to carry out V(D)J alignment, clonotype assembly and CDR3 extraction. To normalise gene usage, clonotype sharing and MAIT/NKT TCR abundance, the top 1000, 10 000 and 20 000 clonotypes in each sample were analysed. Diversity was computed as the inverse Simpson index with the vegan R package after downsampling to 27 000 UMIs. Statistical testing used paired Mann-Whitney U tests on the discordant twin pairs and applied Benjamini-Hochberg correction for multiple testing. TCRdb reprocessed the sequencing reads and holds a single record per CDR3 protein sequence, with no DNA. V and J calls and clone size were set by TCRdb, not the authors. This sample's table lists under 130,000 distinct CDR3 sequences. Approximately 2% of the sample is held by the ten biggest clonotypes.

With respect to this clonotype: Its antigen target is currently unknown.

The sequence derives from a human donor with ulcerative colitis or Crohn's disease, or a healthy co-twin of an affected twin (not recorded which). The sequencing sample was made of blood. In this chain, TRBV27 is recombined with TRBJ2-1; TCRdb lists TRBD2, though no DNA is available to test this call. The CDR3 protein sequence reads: CASSLLGLAGENEQFF.